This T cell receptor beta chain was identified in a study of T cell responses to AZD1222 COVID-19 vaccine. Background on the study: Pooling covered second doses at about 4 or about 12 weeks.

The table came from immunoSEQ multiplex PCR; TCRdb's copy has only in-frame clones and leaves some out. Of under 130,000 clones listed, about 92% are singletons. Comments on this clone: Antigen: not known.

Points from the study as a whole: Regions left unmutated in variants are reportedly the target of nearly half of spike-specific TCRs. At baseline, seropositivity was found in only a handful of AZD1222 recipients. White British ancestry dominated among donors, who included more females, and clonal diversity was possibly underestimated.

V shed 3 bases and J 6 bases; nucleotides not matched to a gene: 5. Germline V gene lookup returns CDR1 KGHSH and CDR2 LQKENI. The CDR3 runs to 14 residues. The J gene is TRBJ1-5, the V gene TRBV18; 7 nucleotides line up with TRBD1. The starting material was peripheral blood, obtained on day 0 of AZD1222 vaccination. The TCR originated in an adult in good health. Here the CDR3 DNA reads TGTGCCAGCTCACCTGACAGGGATGGTCAGCCCCAGCATTTT. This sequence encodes CASSPDRDGQPQHF.